These T cell receptor beta chains were read from a single sample in a study of technical replicates of blood from a handful of donors. Libraries were prepared by immunoSEQ multiplex PCR; TCRdb keeps only in-frame clonotypes and omits some of them. The data contain around 65,000 clones, 70% to 90% of them singletons. Sequenced sample: PBMCs. All receptors derive from a human donor in good health. Some clones in this sample may be carry-over from other donors' samples. Each CDR3 is given with its conserved first and last residue. Each record gives: J gene, clone size, D gene, V gene, CDR3 protein, CDR3 DNA. The D gene is left open where the match is weak. Clone sizes are given selectively: once, few, many, or a class where the clone is expanded.

TRBJ1-6 . TRBD1 TRBV12-5 CASGGTARDSPLHF TGTGCTAGTGGGGGGACAGCAAGGGATTCACCCCTCCACTTT
TRBJ2-7 few TRBD1 TRBV7-3 CASSLGGTGFYEQYF TGTGCCAGCAGCCTCGGGGGGACAGGGTTTTACGAGCAGTACTTC
TRBJ2-2 . TRBD1 TRBV5-5 CASSPGTGLKNTGELFF TGTGCCAGCAGCCCCGGGACAGGATTAAAGAACACCGGGGAGCTGTTTTTT
TRBJ1-3 . . TRBV4-1 CASSQANQGSGNTIYF TGCGCCAGCAGCCAGGCGAATCAGGGATCTGGAAACACCATATATTTT
TRBJ1-2 . TRBD1 TRBV6-5 CASSLEGGDYGYTF TGTGCCAGCAGTTTGGAAGGGGGCGACTATGGCTACACCTTC
TRBJ2-3 . TRBD1 TRBV15 CATSPRQGREYF TGTGCCACCAGCCCTCGACAGGGGCGCGAGTATTTT
TRBJ2-1 . TRBD2 TRBV2 CASRGLTSGRGEQFF TGTGCCAGCAGGGGATTGACTAGCGGGAGAGGAGAGCAGTTCTTC
TRBJ1-1 . . TRBV5-1 CASSADTGSTEAFF TGCGCCAGCAGCGCAGACACAGGGAGCACTGAAGCTTTCTTT
TRBJ2-1 . TRBD2 TRBV7-6 CASSFLPGGGNEQFF TGTGCCAGCAGCTTTCTACCGGGAGGAGGAAATGAGCAGTTCTTC
TRBJ1-6 . . TRBV7-9 CASSLTRQGPNSPLHF TGTGCCAGCAGCTTAACCCGGCAGGGCCCTAATTCACCCCTCCACTTT
TRBJ1-1 . . TRBV2 CASKKDSANTEAFF TGTGCCAGCAAGAAGGACAGTGCTAACACTGAAGCTTTCTTT
TRBJ2-3 . . TRBV14 CASSQDVQDRQFWVDTQYF TGTGCCAGCAGCCAAGACGTACAGGACCGCCAATTTTGGGTAGATACGCAGTATTTT
TRBJ1-6 . . TRBV18 CASSLGQKSNSPLHF TGTGCCAGCTCACTCGGACAGAAATCCAATTCACCCCTCCACTTT
TRBJ1-2 . . TRBV2 CASSSDGGYGYTF TGTGCCAGCAGTTCGGACGGGGGCTATGGCTACACCTTC
TRBJ1-2 . . TRBV7-2 CASSLAQTAEYGYTF TGTGCCAGCAGCTTAGCGCAGACGGCGGAGTATGGCTACACCTTC
TRBJ2-7 few TRBD1 TRBV5-4 CASSPRDSYEQYF TGTGCCAGCAGCCCTCGGGACAGCTACGAGCAGTACTTC
TRBJ2-7 . TRBD2 TRBV27 CASSLLTSGPWGEQYF TGTGCCAGCAGTTTACTAACTAGCGGGCCTTGGGGGGAGCAGTACTTC
TRBJ2-7 . TRBD2 TRBV7-9 CASSLELAGTEQYF TGTGCCAGCAGCTTAGAACTAGCGGGTACCGAGCAGTACTTC
TRBJ2-3 once TRBD2 TRBV2 CASKQGLAQDTQYF TGTGCCAGCAAACAAGGACTAGCGCAAGATACGCAGTATTTT
TRBJ1-4 few TRBD1 TRBV11-1 CASSFSGTANEKLFF TGTGCCAGCAGCTTCTCCGGGACAGCTAATGAAAAACTGTTTTTT
TRBJ2-5 once . TRBV6-5 CASSYSRTGFGTQYF TGTGCCAGCAGTTACTCGAGAACGGGGTTTGGGACCCAGTACTTC
TRBJ2-7 . . TRBV6-1 CATGVPGVKAYEQYF TGTGCCACCGGGGTCCCAGGGGTTAAAGCCTACGAGCAGTACTTC
TRBJ2-1 . . TRBV5-4 CASSFPLSVYNEQFF TGTGCCAGCAGCTTCCCCCTCTCAGTATACAATGAGCAGTTCTTC
TRBJ2-7 . TRBD1 TRBV7-9 CASSTWTGTYEQYF TGTGCCAGCAGCACCTGGACAGGGACCTACGAGCAGTACTTC
TRBJ2-3 . . TRBV4-1 CASTRVAGTDTQYF TGCGCCAGCACCCGGGTAGCGGGCACAGATACGCAGTATTTT
TRBJ2-3 . TRBD2 TRBV18 CASSPGAGASTDTQYF TGTGCCAGCTCACCAGGAGCGGGGGCTAGCACAGATACGCAGTATTTT
TRBJ2-7 . TRBD2 TRBV7-3 CASSFAGGSYEQYF TGTGCCAGCAGCTTTGCGGGAGGGTCCTACGAGCAGTACTTC
TRBJ2-7 . TRBD2 TRBV11-2 CASSARGGPSYEQYF TGTGCCAGCAGCGCCCGCGGGGGGCCGTCCTACGAGCAGTACTTC
TRBJ2-5 . TRBD2 TRBV12-5 CASGSVLAGASETQYF TGTGCTAGTGGTTCGGTCCTGGCGGGAGCTTCTGAGACCCAGTACTTC
TRBJ1-1 . . TRBV6-5 CASSRGSDTEAFF TGTGCCAGCAGCCGAGGGTCGGACACTGAAGCTTTCTTT
TRBJ2-2 . TRBD2 TRBV9 CASSESGGARAGELFF TGTGCCAGCAGCGAAAGCGGGGGGGCGAGGGCCGGGGAGCTGTTTTTT
TRBJ2-7 . TRBD2 TRBV10-3 CAISDSTSAVYEQYF TGTGCCATCAGTGATTCGACTAGCGCGGTCTACGAGCAGTACTTC
TRBJ2-3 . TRBD1 TRBV7-9 CASSTPRNRGLSTDTQYF TGTGCCAGCAGCACCCCCCGGAACAGGGGATTGAGCACAGATACGCAGTATTTT
TRBJ1-5 . . TRBV5-6 CASSLATGLRNQPQHF TGTGCCAGCAGCTTGGCGACAGGACTGCGCAATCAGCCCCAGCATTTT
TRBJ2-2 . . TRBV30 CAWRGAGELFF TGTGCCTGGAGAGGGGCCGGGGAGCTGTTTTTT
TRBJ2-2 . TRBD1 TRBV7-2 CASSSIQGATGELFF TGTGCCAGCAGCTCAATACAGGGGGCAACCGGGGAGCTGTTTTTT
TRBJ1-1 . . TRBV27 CASSQGMNTEAFF TGTGCCAGCAGCCAGGGGATGAACACTGAAGCTTTCTTT
TRBJ1-1 . . TRBV18 CASSPNRGTEAFF TGTGCCAGCTCCCCTAATCGGGGCACTGAAGCTTTCTTT
TRBJ2-1 . TRBD2 TRBV7-2 CASSFPSGRANGGEQFF TGTGCCAGCAGCTTCCCTAGCGGGAGGGCCAATGGGGGTGAGCAGTTCTTC
TRBJ2-3 . . TRBV15 CATSRTGLRTDTQYF TGTGCCACCAGCAGGACTGGACTTCGCACAGATACGCAGTATTTT
TRBJ1-5 . TRBD1 TRBV2 CASSERTGVGQPQHF TGTGCCAGCAGTGAAAGGACAGGGGTGGGTCAGCCCCAGCATTTT
TRBJ1-6 . . TRBV5-1 CASSLGLGPYNSPLHF TGCGCCAGCAGCTTGGGGCTTGGTCCCTATAATTCACCCCTCCACTTT
TRBJ1-1 many . TRBV6-4 CASSDTLIGRKNTEAFF TGTGCCAGCAGTGACACCCTCATTGGCCGCAAGAACACTGAAGCTTTCTTT
TRBJ1-2 . . TRBV6-6 CASSTFSFYGYTF TGTGCCAGCAGTACCTTTAGCTTTTATGGCTACACCTTC
TRBJ2-7 . . TRBV13 CASSRRMSPNEQYF TGTGCCAGTAGTCGGAGGATGTCTCCTAACGAGCAGTACTTC
TRBJ1-4 . . TRBV4-3 CASSQERAALGYEKLFF TGCGCCAGCAGCCAAGAGAGGGCAGCCTTGGGATATGAAAAACTGTTTTTT
TRBJ2-2 . . TRBV19 CASRTRAGELFF TGTGCCAGTAGGACTCGGGCCGGGGAGCTGTTTTTT
TRBJ1-3 . TRBD1 TRBV5-1 CASSPGQVGNTIYF TGCGCCAGCAGTCCGGGACAGGTGGGAAACACCATATATTTT
TRBJ2-1 . . TRBV14 CASSQDLRDSVFF TGTGCCAGCAGCCAAGATCTACGGGACTCTGTGTTCTTC
TRBJ1-5 . . TRBV6-1 CASSSGTDGNQPQHF TGTGCCAGCAGTTCAGGAACAGACGGCAATCAGCCCCAGCATTTT
TRBJ2-7 . . TRBV2 CASSEASGSSYEQYF TGTGCCAGCAGTGAAGCGTCAGGAAGCTCCTACGAGCAGTACTTC
TRBJ2-5 . TRBD2 TRBV5-1 CASSLWTSGQETQYF TGCGCCAGCAGCTTATGGACTAGCGGGCAAGAGACCCAGTACTTC
TRBJ2-7 once TRBD1 TRBV4-1 CASSHPAGQDYEQYF TGCGCCAGCAGCCACCCGGCGGGACAGGACTACGAGCAGTACTTC
TRBJ2-2 few TRBD2 TRBV5-4 CASSLLAGLAGPNTGELFF TGTGCCAGCAGCTTATTAGCGGGACTAGCGGGGCCAAACACCGGGGAGCTGTTTTTT
TRBJ2-7 . . TRBV20-1 CSAARRNEQYF TGCAGTGCTGCTCGCAGGAACGAGCAGTACTTC